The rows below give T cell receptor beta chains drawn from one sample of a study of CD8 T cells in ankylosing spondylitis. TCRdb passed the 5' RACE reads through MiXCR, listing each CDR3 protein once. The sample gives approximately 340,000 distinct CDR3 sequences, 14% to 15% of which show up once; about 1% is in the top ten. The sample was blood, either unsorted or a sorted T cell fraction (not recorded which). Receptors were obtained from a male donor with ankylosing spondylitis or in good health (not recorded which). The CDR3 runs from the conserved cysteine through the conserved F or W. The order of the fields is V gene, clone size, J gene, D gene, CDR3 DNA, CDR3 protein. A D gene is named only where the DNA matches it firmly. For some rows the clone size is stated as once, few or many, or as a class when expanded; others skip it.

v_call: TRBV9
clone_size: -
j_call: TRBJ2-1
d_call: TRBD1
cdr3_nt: TGTGCCAGCAGCCGGGCCGGGACAGGGTCCTACAATGAGCAGTTCTTC
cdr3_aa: CASSRAGTGSYNEQFF

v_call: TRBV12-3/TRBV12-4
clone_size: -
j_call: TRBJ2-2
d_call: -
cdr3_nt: TGTGCCAGCAGTTTTGGGGGAGACACCGGGGAGCTGTTTTTT
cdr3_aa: CASSFGGDTGELFF

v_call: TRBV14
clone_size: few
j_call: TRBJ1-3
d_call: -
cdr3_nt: TGTGCCAGCAGCCAAGACGGCAGAAGCGGGAACACCATATATTTT
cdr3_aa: CASSQDGRSGNTIYF

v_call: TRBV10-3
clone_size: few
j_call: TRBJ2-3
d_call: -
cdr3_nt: TGTGCCATCAGTGTCTCGGCGGATCTCACAGATACGCAGTATTTT
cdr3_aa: CAISVSADLTDTQYF

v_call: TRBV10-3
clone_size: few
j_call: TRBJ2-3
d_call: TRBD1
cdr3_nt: TGTGCCATCAGTCAGACAGGGTCGACAGATACGCAGTATTTT
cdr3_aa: CAISQTGSTDTQYF

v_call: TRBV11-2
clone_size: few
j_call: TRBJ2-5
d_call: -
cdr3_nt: TGTGCCAGCAGCTTAGGCACTACCCGGAGGGAGACCCAGTACTTC
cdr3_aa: CASSLGTTRRETQYF

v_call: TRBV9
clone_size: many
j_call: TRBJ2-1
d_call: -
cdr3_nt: TGTGCCAGCGCCACCGGGACTTCCTACTACAATGAGCAGTTCTTC
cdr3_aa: CASATGTSYYNEQFF

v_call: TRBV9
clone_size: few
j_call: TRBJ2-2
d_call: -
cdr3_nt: TGTGCCAGCAGCGTAGCTACGACGGCCACCGGGGAGCTGTTTTTT
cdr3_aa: CASSVATTATGELFF

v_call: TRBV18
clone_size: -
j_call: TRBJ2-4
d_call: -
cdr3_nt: TGTGCCAGCTCACCAATGGAAACAGGGAAAAACATTCAGTACTTC
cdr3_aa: CASSPMETGKNIQYF

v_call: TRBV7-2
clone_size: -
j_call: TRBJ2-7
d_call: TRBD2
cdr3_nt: TGTGCCAGCAGCTTACGTGGGGGGGGAGACTACGAGCAGTACTTC
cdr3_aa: CASSLRGGGDYEQYF

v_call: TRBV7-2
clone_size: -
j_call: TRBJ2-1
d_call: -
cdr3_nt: TGTGCCAGCAGCTTAGGGTCGGAGGGTGAGCAGTTCTTC
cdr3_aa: CASSLGSEGEQFF

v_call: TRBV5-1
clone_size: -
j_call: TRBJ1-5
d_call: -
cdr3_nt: TGCGCCAGCAGCTTGGCCGCAGGGACAAATCAGCCCCAGCATTTT
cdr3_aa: CASSLAAGTNQPQHF

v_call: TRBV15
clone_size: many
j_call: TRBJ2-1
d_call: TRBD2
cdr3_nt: TGTGCCACCAGGTACGGGAGGTACAATGAGCAGTTCTTC
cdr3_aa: CATRYGRYNEQFF

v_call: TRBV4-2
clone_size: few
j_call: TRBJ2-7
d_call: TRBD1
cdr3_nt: TGTGCCAGCAGCCTCAAGGGACAGGGGGCAAGGGAGCAGTACTTC
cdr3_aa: CASSLKGQGAREQYF

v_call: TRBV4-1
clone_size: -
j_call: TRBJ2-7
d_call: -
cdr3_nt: TGCGCCAGCAGCCAAGAGGAGAGTACCTACGAGCAGTACTTC
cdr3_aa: CASSQEESTYEQYF

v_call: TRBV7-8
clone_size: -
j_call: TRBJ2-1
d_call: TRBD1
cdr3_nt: TGTGCCAGCAGTGGAACAGGGGGCAGGGGTGAGCAGTTCTTC
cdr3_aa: CASSGTGGRGEQFF

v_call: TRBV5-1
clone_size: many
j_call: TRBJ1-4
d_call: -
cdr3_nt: TGCGCCAGCAGCTTCGGGGGCTATAATGAAAAACTGTTTTTT
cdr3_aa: CASSFGGYNEKLFF

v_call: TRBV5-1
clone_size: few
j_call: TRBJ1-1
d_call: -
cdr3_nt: TGCGCCAGCAGCTTGGGACAGATAGCCATGAACACTGAAGCTTTCTTT
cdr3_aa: CASSLGQIAMNTEAFF

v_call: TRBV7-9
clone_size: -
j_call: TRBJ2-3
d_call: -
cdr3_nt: TGTGCCAGCAGCCCCCGTCCCGGCACAGATACGCAGTATTTT
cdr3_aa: CASSPRPGTDTQYF

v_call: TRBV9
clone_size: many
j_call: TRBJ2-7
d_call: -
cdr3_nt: TGTGCCAGCAGCGTAGATCTGACAGACTCCTACGAGCAGTACTTC
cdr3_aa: CASSVDLTDSYEQYF

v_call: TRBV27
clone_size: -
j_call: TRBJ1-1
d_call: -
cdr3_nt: TGTGCCAGCAGTTTCCTTGGACAGACTGAAGCTTTCTTT
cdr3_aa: CASSFLGQTEAFF

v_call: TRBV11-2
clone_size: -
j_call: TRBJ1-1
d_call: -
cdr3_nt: TGTGCCAGCAGCTTAAGAAGAGGAGGAGATGAAGCTTTCTTT
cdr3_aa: CASSLRRGGDEAFF

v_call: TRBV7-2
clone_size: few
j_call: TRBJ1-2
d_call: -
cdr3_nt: TGTGCCAGCAGCTTAGGGAGGGAGGTTGGCTACACCTTC
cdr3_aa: CASSLGREVGYTF

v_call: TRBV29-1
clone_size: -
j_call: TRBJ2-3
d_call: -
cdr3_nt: TGCAGCGTCAGAGCAGGGGCAGATACGCAGTATTTT
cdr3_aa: CSVRAGADTQYF

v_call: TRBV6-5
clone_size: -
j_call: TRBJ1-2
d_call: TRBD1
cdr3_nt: TGTGCCAGCAGTTACTCCCGGGACAGGGTCAGCTATGGCTACACCTTC
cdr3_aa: CASSYSRDRVSYGYTF

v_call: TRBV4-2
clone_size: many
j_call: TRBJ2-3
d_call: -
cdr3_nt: TGTGCCAGCAGCCCGCTGAGTTGGGCAGTCACAGATACGCAGTATTTT
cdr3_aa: CASSPLSWAVTDTQYF

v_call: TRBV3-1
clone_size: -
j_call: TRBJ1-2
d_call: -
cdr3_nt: TGTGCCAGCAGCCACGCCGGGATGGCGGTATATGGCTACACCTTC
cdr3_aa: CASSHAGMAVYGYTF

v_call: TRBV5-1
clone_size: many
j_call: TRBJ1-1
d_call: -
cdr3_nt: TGTGCCAGCAGTTTACAGGGGAACACTGAAGCTTTCTTT
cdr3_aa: CASSLQGNTEAFF

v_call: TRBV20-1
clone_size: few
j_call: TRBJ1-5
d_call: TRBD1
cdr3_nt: TGCAGTGCTAGAGATGATCGCAGGGGGGGGTGGCAGCCCCAGCATTTT
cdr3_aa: CSARDDRRGGWQPQHF

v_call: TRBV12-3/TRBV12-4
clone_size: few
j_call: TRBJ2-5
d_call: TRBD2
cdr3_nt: TGTGCCAGCACTCGGACTAGCGGTTACCAAGAGACCCAGTACTTC
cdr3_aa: CASTRTSGYQETQYF